The rows below give T cell receptor beta chains drawn from one sample of a study of identical twins. TCRdb processed the 5' RACE reads anew with MiXCR; each CDR3 protein has one entry. The repertoire holds about 530,000 distinct CDR3 sequences, over 12% seen once, with nearly 0.45% in the top ten. This sample also belongs to another study, concerning yellow fever vaccine responses in identical twins.

Material: CD4+ T cells sorted from blood. All receptors come from a woman between 18 and 29 years old in good health. CDR3s include the opening cysteine and the closing phenylalanine or tryptophan. The order of the fields is CDR3 DNA, CDR3 protein, J gene, CDR3 length, D gene, clone size, V gene. The D gene is left open where the match is weak. Size tells how often a clone was seen (once, few, many) or the class of an expanded clone, and some rows leave it out.

TGTGCCACCAGTGATCGCCCCCTCTCCTACAATGAGCAGTTCTTC CATSDRPLSYNEQFF TRBJ2-1 15 . few TRBV24-1
TGTGCCAGCAGTTACTCGGTGGCAGGGGGCCGTCAGCCCCAGCATTTT CASSYSVAGGRQPQHF TRBJ1-5 16 TRBD1 many TRBV6-5
TGTGCCAGCTCAATGACTAGCGGGAGAGGTTATGGAGAGCAGTACTTC CASSMTSGRGYGEQYF TRBJ2-7 16 TRBD2 few TRBV18
TGCAGTGCTAGATTCGCGGGAGGCTACGAGCAGTACTTC CSARFAGGYEQYF TRBJ2-7 13 TRBD2 few TRBV20-1
TGCAGTGCTCCGTGGCAGCACTGCAGGGCCAACGTCCTGACTTTC CSAPWQHCRANVLTF TRBJ2-6 15 . . TRBV20-1
TGTGCCAGCAGCTTACGAGGTTGGGGTGAGCAGTTCTTC CASSLRGWGEQFF TRBJ2-1 13 . few TRBV7-7
TGTGCCAGCAACAACCGGGATCCAGCTCTAGCCAAAAACATTCAGTACTTC CASNNRDPALAKNIQYF TRBJ2-4 17 . . TRBV7-9
TGTGCCAGCAGCCTGGGACCGTTCCAATCAGATACGCAGTATTTT CASSLGPFQSDTQYF TRBJ2-3 15 . few TRBV5-6
TGTGCCAGCAGTTCTATACCTAAAATTGGACAGCAAAAGTTCTTTGAGCAGTTCTTC CASSSIPKIGQQKFFEQFF TRBJ2-1 19 . few TRBV28
TGTGCCAGCAGCTCTAAACCAAGGGGACTGACAGGGCACACTGAAGCTTTCTTT CASSSKPRGLTGHTEAFF TRBJ1-1 18 TRBD1 few TRBV7-3
TGTGCCAGCAGCCAGGGGCTTGAGTATGGCTACACCTTC CASSQGLEYGYTF TRBJ1-2 13 . once TRBV5-5
TGCAGTGCTAGTCGTTTAGATGAAGCTTTCTTT CSASRLDEAFF TRBJ1-1 11 . . TRBV20-1
TGTGCCATCGGGGGACAGCAAAATGAAAAACTGTTTTTT CAIGGQQNEKLFF TRBJ1-4 13 TRBD1 . TRBV10-3
TGTGCCAGCAGTCCACCCGAGGGGGACTGGAGTACTAATGAGCAGTTCTTC CASSPPEGDWSTNEQFF TRBJ2-1 17 . few TRBV12-3/TRBV12-4
TGTGCCAGCTCACCACCGGGACTAGCGGGGGGTACCTACAATGAGCAGTTCTTC CASSPPGLAGGTYNEQFF TRBJ2-1 18 TRBD2 . TRBV18
TGCAGTGCTAGAGATAAGGCAGTTCCATACGAGCAGTACTTC CSARDKAVPYEQYF TRBJ2-7 14 . . TRBV20-1
TGTGCCAGCAGCTCTACCCGGGACAGATCCTTCTATGGCTACACCTTC CASSSTRDRSFYGYTF TRBJ1-2 16 TRBD1 few TRBV7-8
TGTGCCAGCAGTTTACAATCAGGTTCGAACACTGAAGCTTTCTTT CASSLQSGSNTEAFF TRBJ1-1 15 . . TRBV12-3/TRBV12-4
TGTGCCACCAGACCAGGGAGTAGCGGGAGTCGCGAGCAGTACTTC CATRPGSSGSREQYF TRBJ2-7 15 TRBD2 . TRBV15
TGTGCCAGCAGCTCGGGGTCGTGGGGAAGCACAGATACGCAGTATTTT CASSSGSWGSTDTQYF TRBJ2-3 16 . few TRBV12-3/TRBV12-4
TGTGCCAGCAGCCGGGGACAGGGGATTTACCACGAGCAGTACTTC CASSRGQGIYHEQYF TRBJ2-7 15 TRBD1 few TRBV7-9
TGTGCCAGCAGCTTGGCCTCTGGGGGGTGGTTCTTC CASSLASGGWFF TRBJ2-1 12 . . TRBV5-6
TGCGCCAGCAGCTTGGCCGGGCCCGACTTAAAACTGTTTTTT CASSLAGPDLKLFF TRBJ1-4 14 . . TRBV5-1
TGTGCCAGCAGTTTAGGCTCCACGTATACGCAGTATTTT CASSLGSTYTQYF TRBJ2-3 13 . . TRBV28
TGCGCCAGCAGCTGGGGTAGCGGGGGGGCGTTGAATGAGCAGTTCTTC CASSWGSGGALNEQFF TRBJ2-1 16 TRBD2 . TRBV5-1
TGTGCCAGCAGCTTGGTTGGGGGATCGGATGGCTACACCTTC CASSLVGGSDGYTF TRBJ1-2 14 . few TRBV5-6
TGTGCCAGCAGGGGGCCGAACACCGGGGAGCTGTTTTTT CASRGPNTGELFF TRBJ2-2 13 . many TRBV12-3/TRBV12-4
TGCGCCAGCAGCCCGCGTCCCCCTAGCGGGCCCTCCTACGAGCAGTACTTC CASSPRPPSGPSYEQYF TRBJ2-7 17 TRBD2 . TRBV5-1
TGCGCCAGCAGCTTGGGGGTAGCGGGAGCCACAGATACGCAGTATTTT CASSLGVAGATDTQYF TRBJ2-3 16 TRBD2 . TRBV5-1
TGCAGTGCTAGAGATCCGGGGGGTGTCAATCAGCCCCAGCATTTT CSARDPGGVNQPQHF TRBJ1-5 15 . . TRBV20-1
TGCGCCAGCAGCTTGGAGGGGGGGTACAATGAGCAGTTCTTC CASSLEGGYNEQFF TRBJ2-1 14 . . TRBV5-1
TGCGCCAGCAGCTTGGCCCCGGGACAGGGGTTCAATGAGCAGTTCTTC CASSLAPGQGFNEQFF TRBJ2-1 16 TRBD1 . TRBV5-1
TGTGCCAGCTCACCACCGGACAGGGATTTCCCCTATGGCTACACCTTC CASSPPDRDFPYGYTF TRBJ1-2 16 TRBD1 few TRBV18
TGTGCCACAATGGGACAGGGGCGCACCGGGGAGCTGTTTTTT CATMGQGRTGELFF TRBJ2-2 14 TRBD1 . TRBV24-1
TGTGCCAGCCGCAGGGGGACAGGGTCAGATACGCAGTATTTT CASRRGTGSDTQYF TRBJ2-3 14 TRBD1 . TRBV3-1
TGTGCCAGCATCCCGGGGCCCCTCACAGATACGCAGTATTTT CASIPGPLTDTQYF TRBJ2-3 14 . few TRBV28
TGTGCCAGCAGCTTTCAGGGCACCGGAGAGACCCAGTACTTC CASSFQGTGETQYF TRBJ2-5 14 . . TRBV7-3
TGTGCCAGCAGCCCCAAGACTAGCGGGGAACGGAATGAGCAGTTCTTC CASSPKTSGERNEQFF TRBJ2-1 16 TRBD2 few TRBV14
TGTGCCAGCAGCTTAACCATAGGAAGGGACAGCTACCTAAGCTCCTACAATGAGCAGTTCTTC CASSLTIGRDSYLSSYNEQFF TRBJ2-1 21 TRBD1 few TRBV7-3
TGTGCCAGCAGTTATAGGGTCGGGAACACCGGGGAGCTGTTTTTT CASSYRVGNTGELFF TRBJ2-2 15 . . TRBV6-5
TGTGCCAGCAGCCGAGGGACCGCCGGGGAGCTGTTTTTT CASSRGTAGELFF TRBJ2-2 13 . . TRBV7-9
TGTGCCAGCAGCGTAGGAGGAGTGAGTAACAATGAGCAGTTCTTC CASSVGGVSNNEQFF TRBJ2-1 15 . few TRBV9
TGTGCCATCAGTTACAGGGAGAGCTCCTACAATGAGCAGTTCTTC CAISYRESSYNEQFF TRBJ2-1 15 . many TRBV10-3
TGCGCCAGCAGCTCCCTACGGACAGGATCAACCGGGGAGCTGTTTTTT CASSSLRTGSTGELFF TRBJ2-2 16 TRBD1 . TRBV5-1
TGTGCCAGCAGCCAAGTCAGCGGGGTGGCCGGGGAGCTGTTTTTT CASSQVSGVAGELFF TRBJ2-2 15 TRBD2 . TRBV14
TGCAGCGTTGCTAGCGGTCGAGAGACCCAGTACTTC CSVASGRETQYF TRBJ2-5 12 TRBD2 few TRBV29-1
TGCGCCAGCAGCCAGGCAGGGGTTCGGAATAATGAAAAACTGTTTTTT CASSQAGVRNNEKLFF TRBJ1-4 16 . . TRBV4-1
TGTGCCAGCAACCCCCGAACGGGACAGGGTTACAATGAGCAGTTCTTC CASNPRTGQGYNEQFF TRBJ2-1 16 TRBD1 few TRBV11-2
TGTGCCAGCAGAACGACAGGGGGCGAAAACATTCAGTACTTC CASRTTGGENIQYF TRBJ2-4 14 TRBD1 few TRBV2
TGTGCCAGCAGAAGAGGACATATCCCATCCTACGAGCAGTACTTC CASRRGHIPSYEQYF TRBJ2-7 15 . many TRBV21-1